Below are 20 T cell receptor beta chains sequenced from a single sample in a study of T cell changes during pregnancy in multiple sclerosis. Using immunoSEQ multiplex PCR, the repertoire was profiled, and TCRdb retains in-frame clones only, with some absent. The sample has around 35,000 clones, 90% seen once; the top ten hold about 10%. The material sequenced was CD8+ T cells from peripheral blood mononuclear cells, taken before pregnancy. Receptors were obtained from a female donor with multiple sclerosis, enrolled in a pregnancy study.

V and J are TRBV6-1 and TRBJ2-7; 7 nucleotides align to TRBD1. Trimming removed 3 bases from V and 6 bases from J; junction bases left unmatched: 5. Looked up from germline, CDR1 is MNHNS and CDR2 is SASEGT. The CDR3 length is 13 residues. The CDR3 DNA reads TGTGCCAGCAGTGATGGGACAGTACTCGAGCAGTACTTC. Translating gives CASSDGTVLEQYF.

J is TRBJ1-2 and V is TRBV6-5; D remains ambiguous. The CDR3 is made up of 13 amino acids. V lost 8 bases and J lost 2, with 12 bases in between. Germline CDR1 reads MNHEY; CDR2 reads SVGAGI. The CDR3 DNA follows: TGTGCCAGCGCCTGGCAGTCCAACTATGGCTACACCTTC. It yields the protein CASAWQSNYGYTF.

The chain has TRBV10-1 and TRBJ1-2; 8 bases align to TRBD1. This CDR3 comprises 13 residues. Looked up from germline, CDR1 is WNHNN and CDR2 is SYGVQD (reference sequence). The J segment lost 7 bases and the V segment lost 6 bases, leaving 7 bases of the junction unmatched. The CDR3 coding sequence is TGCGCCAGCAGGGACAGGGAAAGTGGTGGCTACACCTTC. This codes for CASRDRESGGYTF.

This chain links TRBV7-9 with TRBJ1-1, with D perhaps matching TRBD1 (5 bases). Germline CDR1 SEHNR, CDR2 FQNEAQ (reference sequence). The ends were cut back, 1 base at V and 4 bases at J, with 7 bases in the middle. This CDR3 comprises 13 residues. CDR3 residues: CASSLDQGTEAFF. The CDR3 nucleotides are TGTGCCAGCAGCTTAGATCAGGGCACTGAAGCTTTCTTT.

The rearrangement joins TRBV2 to TRBJ1-2; D is uncertain. The germline V gene encodes CDR1 SNHLY and CDR2 FYNNEI. V was pared by 8 bases and J by 3 bases, with 13 bases between. The CDR3 is 13 amino acids. CDR3 nucleotides: TGTGCCAGCCTACCCGCCGGGTACTATGGCTACACCTTC. Its protein is CASLPAGYYGYTF. Combining the CDR3 with reference TRBV2 and TRBJ1-2 gives the whole variable domain EPEVTQTPSHQVTQMGQEVILRCVPISNHLYFYWYRQILGQKVEFLVSFYNNEISEKSEIFDDQFSVERPDGSNFTLKIRSTKLEDSAMYFCASLPAGYYGYTFGSGTRLTVV.

This chain connects TRBV6-1 to TRBJ1-1; D ambiguous. The V end was cut by 2 bases, the J end by 0 bases, with 4 bases between. Germline loops: CDR1 MNHNS, CDR2 SASEGT. The CDR3 contains 13 residues. CDR3 DNA: TGTGCCAGCAGTGAAACGGTGAACACTGAAGCTTTCTTT. Its translation is CASSETVNTEAFF.

The V call is TRBV6-5, the J call TRBJ2-3; D ambiguous. The CDR3 has 13 amino acids. The V and J ends lost 2 bases and 0 bases respectively, with 3 bases between them. Germline CDR1 and CDR2: MNHEY and SVGAGI. The CDR3: CASSYGSTDTQYF. CDR3 nucleotide sequence: TGTGCCAGCAGTTACGGCAGCACAGATACGCAGTATTTT.

This chain links TRBV7-9 with TRBJ2-2, with 9 nucleotides matching TRBD2. The CDR3 length is 19 residues. V shed 1 base, J shed 0 bases, and the junction held 9 bases outside the gene matches. Germline CDR1 is SEHNR and CDR2 is FQNEAQ (reference sequence). In DNA, the CDR3 is TGTGCCAGCAGCTTAGATCTATGGGCTAGCGGGACGAACACCGGGGAGCTGTTTTTT. This gives the protein CASSLDLWASGTNTGELFF.

The chain uses TRBV9 and TRBJ2-5; 11 nucleotides match TRBD2. The germline gives CDR1 SGDLS, CDR2 YYNGEE. J lost 2 bases, V lost 1 base, and 4 bases had no gene match. This CDR3 is built from 16 residues. The CDR3: CASSVSTSGSQETQYF. In nucleotides, the CDR3 is TGTGCCAGCAGCGTATCAACTAGCGGGAGTCAAGAGACCCAGTACTTC.

Here the CDR3 DNA reads TGTGCCAGCAGACCGGGACAAACCACCGGGGAGCTGTTTTTT. This translates into CASRPGQTTGELFF. The rearrangement links TRBV9 to TRBJ2-2; D might be TRBD1 (6 bases). The V gene lost 5 bases and the J gene lost 4 bases, with 12 bases spanning the gap. Germline CDR1 and CDR2: SGDLS and YYNGEE. The CDR3 covers 14 residues.

This clone was observed at least ten times. The chain has TRBV6-4 and TRBJ2-1, with 8 bases identical to TRBD1. The germline V gene encodes CDR1 MRHNA and CDR2 SNTAGT. Trimming removed 2 bases from V and 5 bases from J; junction bases left unmatched: 8. There are 16 residues in the CDR3. The CDR3 reads CASSDGEGQGDNEQFF. The CDR3 region has the DNA TGTGCCAGCAGTGACGGGGAAGGACAGGGCGACAATGAGCAGTTCTTC.

The J gene is TRBJ2-1, the V gene TRBV19; D is unresolved. V lost 6 bases, J lost 0 bases, and 18 bases lay in between. Germline loops: CDR1 LNHDA, CDR2 SQIVND (reference sequence). This CDR3 comprises 17 residues. This chain's CDR3 is CASRPRHIYSSYNEQFF. CDR3 DNA: TGTGCCAGTAGACCCCGACACATCTACAGCTCCTACAATGAGCAGTTCTTC.

The gene calls are TRBV10-3 and TRBJ1-1; D is unclear. The CDR3 extends over 8 amino acids. V lost 11 bases, J lost 8 bases, and 6 bases lay in between. Germline V gene sequence: CDR1 ENHRY, CDR2 SYGVKD. This chain's CDR3 is CAPREAFF. The CDR3, as DNA: TGTGCCCCGCGGGAAGCTTTCTTT.

V is TRBV10-3 and J is TRBJ2-7, with D uncertain. Germline-derived CDR1 and CDR2 are ENHRY and SYGVKD. This CDR3 is 14 amino acids long. Trimming stripped 7 bases from V and 0 bases from J, with 13 bases between. The CDR3 DNA is TGTGCCATCACCACACCGATCCGCTCCTACGAGCAGTACTTC. As protein: CAITTPIRSYEQYF.

This rearrangement joins TRBV6-4 to TRBJ2-3; D is perhaps TRBD2 (6 bases). V shed 5 bases and J shed 0 bases, with 9 bases lying between them. This CDR3 comprises 14 residues. From germline, CDR1 is MRHNA and CDR2 SNTAGT. The CDR3, as DNA: TGTGCCAGCAGTCCGGAGGGGAGCACAGATACGCAGTATTTT. Translating it yields CASSPEGSTDTQYF.

The rearrangement uses TRBV7-8 and TRBJ1-1, with 9 positions matching TRBD1. The germline gives CDR1 SGHVS, CDR2 FQNEAQ. V was clipped by 1 base and J by 2 bases; unmatched bases: 17. This CDR3 is built from 20 residues. The CDR3 DNA reads TGTGCCAGCAGCTTAGTACGGGACAGGGCCTCAGGGGGCCTTAACACTGAAGCTTTCTTT. Residues: CASSLVRDRASGGLNTEAFF. Full variable domain (missing parts from reference TRBV7-8 and TRBJ1-1): GAGVSQSPRYKVAKRGQDVALRCDPISGHVSLFWYQQALGQGPEFLTYFQNEAQLDKSGLPSDRFFAERPEGSVSTLKIQRTQQEDSAVYLCASSLVRDRASGGLNTEAFFGQGTRLTVV.

V usage is TRBV4-1 and J usage is TRBJ1-1, with 11 bases identical to TRBD1. In germline, CDR1 is MGHRA, CDR2 YSYEKL. V trimming: 2 bases; J trimming: 7 bases; junction bases outside the gene matches: 12. The CDR3 consists of 17 residues. This chain's CDR3 is CASSQLGTGGSQNEAFF. For the CDR3, the DNA is TGCGCCAGCAGCCAACTTGGGACAGGGGGATCTCAGAATGAAGCTTTCTTT.

The J gene is TRBJ1-2, the V gene TRBV19, with D perhaps matching TRBD1 (6 bases). Deletions cut 1 base from V and 7 bases from J, with 13 bases between. Germline CDR1 and CDR2: LNHDA and SQIVND (reference sequence). The length of the CDR3 is 14 residues. Here the CDR3 reads CASSIGTGPPGYTF. The CDR3 DNA follows: TGTGCCAGTAGTATAGGAACAGGGCCCCCTGGCTACACCTTC.

The chain has TRBV13 and TRBJ2-3, with D unclear. Germline V gene lookup returns CDR1 PRHDT and CDR2 FYEKMQ (reference sequence). There are 13 residues in the CDR3. Between the trimmed V and J ends, which lost 0 bases and 2 bases, there was a span of 3 bases. The CDR3 nucleotides read TGTGCCAGCAGCTTAGGCAACACAGATACGCAGTATTTT. Protein product: CASSLGNTDTQYF.

The J gene is TRBJ2-7, the V gene TRBV13; 11 bases line up with TRBD2. The V gene end was trimmed by 5 bases and the J gene end by 2 bases; junction bases not matched to a gene: 5. This CDR3 spans 15 amino acids. Germline V gives CDR1 PRHDT, CDR2 FYEKMQ (reference sequence). The CDR3 loop is CASSKGLAVPYEQYF. CDR3 nucleotides: TGTGCCAGCAGCAAGGGACTAGCGGTACCCTACGAGCAGTACTTC.